A few counts support the clone carrying this T cell receptor beta chain. No antigen is known for it. This entry comes from a study of regulatory T cells in long-lasting Graves disease. Study-wide points: There were preferences for TRBV28, TRBJ1-2 and TRBJ2-5 in persistent disease.

The germline V gene encodes CDR1 ENHRY and CDR2 SYGVKD. The V and J ends lost 4 bases and 3 bases respectively, with 7 bases between them. The CDR3 is made up of 12 amino acids. Time point here: newly diagnosed GD, antithyroid drugs for less than 3 months. PBMCs provided the RNA from which the TCR library was made. Arm-PCR with iRepertoire HTBI primers amplified the CDR3 regions for these TCR beta libraries. In TCRdb, the multiplex PCR reads were re-called with MiXCR into one record per CDR3 protein. The table shows approximately 470,000 distinct CDR3 sequences, with 15% to 20% occurring only once. These data were also filed under a second study, of T cells in Graves' hyperthyroidism and ophthalmopathy. From that report: Researchers ran a first-round RT-PCR on the TCR CDR3 using the HTBI primer set. Blood also carried most thyroid clonotypes expanded above 0.001.

This receptor was obtained from a man in his forties or fifties with Graves disease. The sequenced sample was peripheral blood mononuclear cells (PBMCs), obtained at new diagnosis, from a patient treated with antithyroid drugs. The rearrangement links TRBV10-3 to TRBJ2-7; D is undetermined. The CDR3 DNA is TGTGCCATCAGTGGATTGGGCTACGAGCAGTACTTC. Its protein is CAISGLGYEQYF.